Listed below are T cell receptor beta chains from one sample, sequenced in a study of vaccination effects on CD4 cells after COVID-19. These receptors are not linked to any known antigen. Produced via immunoSEQ multiplex PCR; TCRdb's table is partial and in-frame only. The sample lists fewer than 60,000 clones; roughly 77% were seen once. The specimen was CD4+ T cells from PBMCs cultured with HIV peptides, collected before COVID-19 vaccination. All receptors derive from a human donor who had a prior SARS-CoV-2 infection. The CDR3 runs from the conserved cysteine through the conserved F or W. A D gene is named only where the DNA matches it firmly. Clone sizes are given selectively: once, few, many, or a class where the clone is expanded.

.	.	13	TRBV30	TRBJ1-5	TGTGCCTGGAGTATACAGGTCAATCAGCCCCAGCATTTT	CAWSIQVNQPQHF
few	.	16	TRBV9	TRBJ2-7	TGTGCCAGCAGCGGCGGATACGGGACTGCAGACTACGAGCAGTACTTC	CASSGGYGTADYEQYF
few	.	14	TRBV19	TRBJ1-5	TGTGCCAGTAGTGATCGACAGCTGAATCAGCCCCAGCATTTT	CASSDRQLNQPQHF
.	.	11	TRBV7-8	TRBJ2-7	TGTGCCAGCAGCGCACGGGTCGAGCAGTACTTC	CASSARVEQYF
few	.	14	TRBV10-1	TRBJ2-3	TGCGCCAGCAGTGATGGGTCTGTATCAGATACGCAGTATTTT	CASSDGSVSDTQYF
.	.	16	TRBV6-5	TRBJ1-6	TGTGCCAGCAGTTACGTCGGGGGTCGGGGTAATTCACCCCTCCACTTT	CASSYVGGRGNSPLHF
.	TRBD1	14	TRBV4-3	TRBJ1-1	TGCGCCAGCAGCCGAAGGGGGCTCGCCACTGAAGCTTTCTTT	CASSRRGLATEAFF
.	TRBD2	18	TRBV9	TRBJ2-3	TGTGCCAGCAGCGGCCAAGGTCGGGGGGGCCTCAGCACAGATACGCAGTATTTT	CASSGQGRGGLSTDTQYF
.	.	13	TRBV10-3	TRBJ2-3	TGTGCCATCAGTGACGTGGTTTTAGATACGCAGTATTTT	CAISDVVLDTQYF
.	TRBD1	14	TRBV18	TRBJ1-2	TGTGCCAGCTCGCCGACAGGGTTTAACTATGGCTACACCTTC	CASSPTGFNYGYTF
.	.	14	TRBV6-5	TRBJ1-2	TGTGCCGCGAAATTACAGGGACCAAGGTATGGCTACACCTTC	CAAKLQGPRYGYTF
once	TRBD1	13	TRBV5-6	TRBJ2-1	TGTGCCAGCAGCAAAGGGACAGTCAATGAGCAGTTCTTC	CASSKGTVNEQFF
.	.	13	TRBV5-6	TRBJ1-2	TGTGCCAGCAGCAGGAGAGAGGGCTATGGCTACACCTTC	CASSRREGYGYTF
.	TRBD2	16	TRBV5-4	TRBJ2-7	TGTGCCAGCAGCTCACGTACTAGCGGGTTCCCCTACGAGCAGTACTTC	CASSSRTSGFPYEQYF
.	TRBD1	17	TRBV3-1/TRBV3-2	TRBJ1-2	TGTGCCAGCAGCCCTTCCAGGTTCAGGGGGCTTGAGGGAGGCTACACCTTC	CASSPSRFRGLEGGYTF
.	TRBD2	13	TRBV15	TRBJ2-7	TGTGCCACCAGCAGAGATACGGGGGGGGAGCAGTACTTC	CATSRDTGGEQYF
.	TRBD1	15	TRBV5-4	TRBJ2-3	TGTGCCAGCAGCTTGGCCAAGGGGGCGACAGATACGCAGTATTTT	CASSLAKGATDTQYF
.	TRBD2	16	TRBV4-3	TRBJ2-1	TGCGCCAGCAGCCAATACTTAGCGGGAGGAAGGTATGAGCAGTTCTTC	CASSQYLAGGRYEQFF
.	TRBD1	13	TRBV2	TRBJ2-7	TGTGCCAGCAGCGGGACAGGGGGCTACGAGCAGTACTTC	CASSGTGGYEQYF
.	.	14	TRBV11-2	TRBJ1-6	TGTGCCAGCAGCTCGCGGGCAGCTAATTCACCCCTCCACTTT	CASSSRAANSPLHF
.	.	14	TRBV7-9	TRBJ1-5	TGTGCCAGCAGCTTCTACGGGGGCGATCAGCCCCAGCATTTT	CASSFYGGDQPQHF
.	.	13	TRBV2	TRBJ2-7	TGTGCCAGCAGACTCGAGATCTCCTACGAGCAGTACTTC	CASRLEISYEQYF
.	TRBD2	16	TRBV7-3	TRBJ2-1	TGTGCCAGCAGCCCAGGGGCGGGGGGGCCGTACAATGAGCAGTTCTTC	CASSPGAGGPYNEQFF
.	.	15	TRBV5-1	TRBJ2-7	TGCGCCAGCAGCGTCACAGCTGGGAGCTCCTACGAGCAGTACTTC	CASSVTAGSSYEQYF
once	TRBD2	14	TRBV11-2	TRBJ2-7	TGTGCCAGCAGCCGACTAGCGGGCGACTACGAGCAGTACTTC	CASSRLAGDYEQYF
.	.	15	TRBV5-1	TRBJ2-5	TGCGCCAGCAGCTTTGGCGTAAGGTCTGGGGAGACCCAGTACTTC	CASSFGVRSGETQYF
.	.	13	TRBV5-1	TRBJ1-3	TGCGCCAGTACCTCGGGGGCTGGAAACACCATATATTTT	CASTSGAGNTIYF
.	.	14	TRBV5-1	TRBJ2-1	TGCGCCAGCAGCTTCGGGACGCCGGGGAATGAGCAGTTCTTC	CASSFGTPGNEQFF
once	.	17	TRBV21-1	TRBJ2-2	TGTGCCAGCACCTCCCTTTGGGGACAGGGCCTGGGCGGGGAGCTGTTTTTT	CASTSLWGQGLGGELFF
.	TRBD1	18	TRBV28	TRBJ1-6	TGTGCCAGCAGAGGGGGGACAGGGACCCACTCCTATAATTCACCCCTCCACTTT	CASRGGTGTHSYNSPLHF
.	TRBD2	15	TRBV3-1/TRBV3-2	TRBJ2-7	TGTGCCAGCAGCCACGGACTAGCGAATTCCTACGAGCAGTACTTC	CASSHGLANSYEQYF
.	.	10	TRBV29-1	TRBJ1-1	TGCAGCGTTTCGGACGCTGAAGCTTTCTTT	CSVSDAEAFF
.	.	14	TRBV7-2	TRBJ2-7	TGTGCCAGCAGCTTGAGCTTAGTTGTATACGAGCAGTACTTC	CASSLSLVVYEQYF